Below are 31 T cell receptor beta chains sequenced from a single sample in a study of breast tumors, draining lymph nodes, adjacent tissues. MiXCR, applied by TCRdb to the multiplex PCR reads, yields one record per CDR3 protein. The sample lists roughly 17,000 distinct CDR3 sequences, around 60% seen once, with under 25% in the top ten. The sample was tumor-adjacent breast tissue. Receptors originate from a female donor with breast cancer. Some clones in this sample may be carry-over from other donors' samples.

To note about this clonotype: One base away lies a much larger clone, so this may be a sequencing read error. J is TRBJ2-1 and V is TRBV20-1; 9 bases map to TRBD2. With 0 bases clipped from V and 2 bases from J, the junction kept 11 bases outside the gene matches. The CDR3 length is 18 residues. The germline gives CDR1 DFQATT, CDR2 SNEGSKA (reference sequence). This CDR3 is CSARDPASGARTYNEQFF. Written as DNA, the CDR3 is TGCAGTGCTAGAGATCCCGCTAGCGGGGCGAGGACCTACAATGAGCAGTTCTTC.

This clonotype showed up many times. The rearrangement links TRBV6-1 to TRBJ1-4; a weak D match, TRBD1 (6 bases). The CDR3 extends over 15 amino acids. V lost 2 bases to trimming and J lost 5 bases, with 12 bases between them. Per germline, CDR1 MNHNS and CDR2 SASEGT. CDR3 sequence: CASSEWAGANEKLFF. DNA for the CDR3: TGTGCCAGCAGTGAATGGGCAGGGGCGAATGAAAAACTGTTTTTT.

The chain uses TRBV19 and TRBJ2-7; 16 nucleotides agree with TRBD2. Per germline, CDR1 LNHDA and CDR2 SQIVND (reference sequence). V was pared by 7 bases and J by 6 bases, with 12 bases of the junction left unmatched. The CDR3 has 17 amino acids. CDR3 protein: CASIPGTSGRARSEQYF. CDR3 DNA: TGTGCCAGTATCCCAGGGACTAGCGGGAGGGCGAGGTCCGAGCAGTACTTC.

This clonotype was detected ten times or more. A much larger clone is a single base away; this may be a read error. The chain recombines TRBV13 with TRBJ1-2, with 9 bases matching TRBD1. The CDR3 sequence is 15 residues long. The germline gives CDR1 PRHDT, CDR2 FYEKMQ (reference sequence). V trimming: 5 bases; J trimming: 3 bases; junction bases outside the gene matches: 7. The DNA of the CDR3 is TGTGCCAGCAGCATCCGGGACAGGGTGGACTATGGCTACACCTTC. The encoded protein is CASSIRDRVDYGYTF.

This clonotype is labeled medium-sized. CDR3 protein: CASSPTPANYGYTF. In DNA form, the CDR3 reads TGTGCCAGTAGCCCGACGCCTGCTAACTATGGCTACACCTTC. The chain is built from TRBV19 and TRBJ1-2; the D is unclear. There are 14 residues in the CDR3. The V end lost 6 bases, the J end lost 0 bases, and 11 bases lay between the germline ends. Germline assignment: CDR1 LNHDA and CDR2 SQIVND (reference sequence).

Judged by abundance, this clonotype is medium-sized. The chain employs TRBV5-1 and TRBJ1-5; tentative D call: TRBD1 (6 bases). Germline V gene sequence: CDR1 SGHRS, CDR2 YFSETQ. This CDR3 contains 13 residues. V was trimmed by 0 bases and J by 7 bases, leaving 8 bases between them. The CDR3 DNA sequence: TGCGCCAGCAGCTTGGAGGGGGGGCAGCCCCAGCATTTT. It codes for CASSLEGGQPQHF.

The chain couples TRBV12-3 or TRBV12-4 to TRBJ1-5; D not certain. Trimming pared 5 bases from V and 2 bases from J, leaving 10 bases between. This CDR3 region has 14 residues. The DNA for the CDR3 is TGTGCCAGCAGTCCGATATTAGGCAATCAGCCCCAGCATTTT. Translation gives CASSPILGNQPQHF.

By frequency in the sample, this clonotype is medium-sized. The J gene is TRBJ1-6, the V gene TRBV25-1; TRBD1 matches at 9 bases. The CDR3 extends over 17 amino acids. Germline V gene data show CDR1 as MGHDK and CDR2 as SYGVNS. V dropped 5 bases and J dropped 9; count of bases not matched to a gene: 14. The DNA for the CDR3 is TGTGCCAGCAGTTCCGGGACAGGGACAATTGATGGTTCACCCCTCCACTTT. It specifies CASSSGTGTIDGSPLHF.

In DNA, the CDR3 is TGTGCCAGTAGTATAGTGGGAGAGAACTATGGCTACACCTTC. Protein product: CASSIVGENYGYTF. The rearrangement uses TRBV19 and TRBJ1-2; no clear D. CDR1 and CDR2 from the germline V gene are LNHDA and SQIVND (reference sequence). The ends were cut back, 1 base at V and 2 bases at J, with 8 bases in the middle. This CDR3 region has 14 residues. Filled out from reference TRBV19 and TRBJ1-2, the complete variable domain reads DGGITQSPKYLFRKEGQNVTLSCEQNLNHDAMYWYRQDPGQGLRLIYYSQIVNDFQKGDIAEGYSVSREKKESFPLTVTSAQKNPTAFYLCASSIVGENYGYTFGSGTRLTVV.

This clonotype was picked up a small number of times. Compared with germline, one end of the junction differs, possibly owing to a read error. V gene TRBV14 combines with J gene TRBJ1-6; D not certain. CDR3 size: 15 residues. The V gene's germline CDR1 is SGHDN and CDR2 FVKESK. The CDR3 region is CASSQQFSYNSPPHF. The CDR3 nucleotides are TGTGCCAGCAGTCAGCAGTTCTCCTATAATTCCCCCCCCCACTTT.

As DNA, the CDR3 is TGCGCCAGCAGTGAGTCCACGGTGGATCAGCCCCAGCATTTT. Protein sequence: CASSESTVDQPQHF. The chain links TRBV10-2 to TRBJ1-5, with D hard to call. With 0 bases removed from V and 5 bases from J, the gap between germline ends came to 8 bases. Germline V lookup: CDR1 WSHSY, CDR2 SAAADI. The CDR3 length is 14 residues.

V usage is TRBV12-3 or TRBV12-4 and J usage is TRBJ2-7; 7 nucleotides agree with TRBD1. Trimming took 1 base from V and 8 from J; bases not matched to a gene: 5. The CDR3 runs to 13 residues. CDR3 coding DNA: TGTGCCAGCAGTTTAGTGGGGACAGATAAGCAGTACTTC. Translation: CASSLVGTDKQYF.

V gene TRBV4-2 combines with J gene TRBJ1-6; TRBD1 is a possible D gene (5 bases). Deletions cut 5 bases from V and 8 bases from J, with 13 bases between. This CDR3 is 14 amino acids long. The V gene's germline CDR1 is LGHNA and CDR2 YNFKEQ. CDR3 in DNA: TGTGCCAGCAGCGGGGGATGGCAGGATTCACCCCTCCACTTT. It specifies CASSGGWQDSPLHF.

The V and J genes are TRBV20-1 and TRBJ2-5, with a possible D match to TRBD2 (5 bases). The CDR3 runs 11 residues. The ends were cut back, 5 bases at V and 5 bases at J, with 9 bases in the middle. The germline V gene has CDR1 DFQATT and CDR2 SNEGSKA (reference sequence). CDR3 sequence (DNA): TGCAGTGCTCTAAAGCGGGAGACCCAGTACTTC. It codes for CSALKRETQYF.

In its sample, this clonotype ranks as medium-sized. The chain carries TRBV12-5 and TRBJ2-5; D is undetermined. Trimming took off 1 base at V and 5 bases at J, with 8 bases between the two ends. Germline CDR1 and CDR2: LGHNT and FRNRAP. The CDR3 totals 13 residues. The CDR3 protein is CASGLANYETQYF. For the CDR3, the DNA is TGTGCTAGTGGTTTGGCAAATTATGAGACCCAGTACTTC.

Judged by abundance, this clonotype is medium-sized. The J gene is TRBJ1-4, the V gene TRBV2; 9 bases are shared with TRBD1. Germline-derived CDR1 and CDR2 are SNHLY and FYNNEI. This CDR3 comprises 16 residues. Trimming at V came to 6 bases and at J to 2 bases, leaving 7 bases not matched to a gene. This CDR3 reads CASRAGTGRTNEKLFF. CDR3 bases: TGTGCCAGCAGGGCCGGGACAGGGCGGACTAATGAAAAACTGTTTTTT.

The genes are TRBV5-1 and TRBJ2-7; 10 bases match TRBD2. The V and J ends lost 4 bases and 7 bases, in that order; junction bases with no gene match: 5. Germline CDR1 SGHRS, CDR2 YFSETQ. The CDR3 totals 13 residues. The CDR3 region is CASSGTSAREQYF. CDR3 bases: TGCGCCAGCAGCGGGACTAGCGCGAGGGAGCAGTACTTC. The complete variable domain, with remaining parts taken from reference TRBV5-1 and TRBJ2-7, reads KAGVTQTPRYLIKTRGQQVTLSCSPISGHRSVSWYQQTPGQGLQFLFEYFSETQRNKGNFPGRFSGRQFSNSRSEMNVSTLELGDSALYLCASSGTSAREQYFGPGTRLTVT.

This clonotype qualifies as medium-sized. The chain links TRBV9 to TRBJ2-5; TRBD1 matches at 8 bases. Germline CDR1 SGDLS, CDR2 YYNGEE. V shed 3 bases, J shed 5 bases, and the junction held 15 bases outside the gene matches. This CDR3 is 17 amino acids long. CDR3 sequence reads: CASSGKTGVEVVETQYF. CDR3 sequence (DNA): TGTGCCAGCAGCGGAAAGACAGGGGTTGAGGTTGTGGAGACCCAGTACTTC.

The chain couples TRBV5-1 to TRBJ2-1, with D unclear. V shed 0 bases and J shed 2 bases, with 9 bases lying between them. The CDR3 consists of 15 residues. CDR1 SGHRS and CDR2 YFSETQ come from the germline V gene. DNA of the CDR3: TGCGCCAGCAGCTTGGAGGCGGAGACCTACAATGAGCAGTTCTTC. Protein sequence: CASSLEAETYNEQFF.

This clonotype is large. The chain couples TRBV10-3 to TRBJ2-7; maybe TRBD1 (5 bases). V was clipped by 4 bases and J by 3 bases, with 7 bases between them. Germline V gives CDR1 ENHRY, CDR2 SYGVKD. The CDR3 length is 12 residues. For the CDR3, the DNA is TGTGCCATCAGTGGGACAAACTACGAGCAGTACTTC. Translation gives CAISGTNYEQYF.

This clonotype was seen at least ten times. A read error is likely, as this CDR3 ends without the conserved phenylalanine or tryptophan. It is unclear where the CDR3 begins or ends on the DNA, so no DNA is shown, and the CDR3 is as TCRdb lists it. V and J are TRBV5-1 and TRBJ2-7; the tabulated D call, TRBD1, remains unverified against the DNA. Ends included, the CDR3 has 10 residues. Germline lookup yields CDR1 SGHRS and CDR2 YFSETQ. The CDR3 region is CASSLAPPMP.

V and J are TRBV2 and TRBJ2-7; TRBD1 might be the D (8 bases). Deletions cut 6 bases from V and 4 bases from J, with 19 bases between. In germline, CDR1 is SNHLY, CDR2 FYNNEI. This CDR3 comprises 15 residues. The CDR3 DNA reads TGTGCCAGCAGCCCCACAGGGGGAGGGGCTTACGAGCAGTACTTC. The encoded protein is CASSPTGGGAYEQYF.

Ten or more counts support this clonotype. A much larger clone sits a single nucleotide away, making a read error possible. The genes are TRBV12-5 and TRBJ2-5; D not certain. V was clipped by 3 bases and J by 5 bases, with 10 bases between them. Per the germline V gene, CDR1 is LGHNT and CDR2 is FRNRAP. The CDR3 totals 13 residues. The CDR3 is CASGFANYETQYF. The CDR3 DNA is TGTGCTAGTGGTTTCGCAAATTATGAGACCCAGTACTTC.

V gene TRBV7-2 combines with J gene TRBJ1-6; D ambiguous. V lost 1 base and J 9 bases, leaving 13 bases between the germline ends. Germline CDR1 is SGHTA and CDR2 is FQGNSA. The CDR3 covers 15 residues. CDR3 nucleotides: TGTGCCAGCAGCTTAGTAGTCGGCGTGGGTTCACCCCTCCACTTT. It translates to CASSLVVGVGSPLHF.

The chain uses TRBV7-8 and TRBJ1-6; possibly TRBD1 for D (5 bases). Per germline, CDR1 SGHVS and CDR2 FQNEAQ. Deletions cut 5 bases from V and 13 bases from J, with 21 bases between. The CDR3 loop spans 15 amino acids. The CDR3 loop reads CASSPWGGGGSPLHF. The CDR3 DNA is TGTGCCAGCAGCCCGTGGGGCGGGGGGGGTTCTCCCCTCCACTTT.

The chain has TRBV18 and TRBJ2-7, with 7 bases fitting TRBD1. The J segment lost 2 bases and the V segment lost 5 bases, leaving 3 bases of the junction unmatched. In germline, CDR1 is KGHSH, CDR2 LQKENI. This CDR3 has 13 amino acids. This chain's CDR3 is CASSFTGAYEQYV. Here the CDR3 DNA reads TGTGCCAGCTCATTTACAGGGGCCTACGAGCAGTACGTC.

The V and J genes are TRBV5-1 and TRBJ2-1; D might be TRBD1 (7 bases). The V gene lost 0 bases and the J gene lost 10 bases, with 14 bases spanning the gap. CDR1 and CDR2 (germline): SGHRS, YFSETQ. This CDR3 spans 14 amino acids. The CDR3 sequence is CASSLGRGDSEQFF. The CDR3 bases are TGCGCCAGCAGCTTGGGCAGGGGGGATAGCGAGCAGTTCTTC.

This chain joins TRBV11-1 and TRBJ2-3, with unresolved D. V lost 4 bases, J lost 7 bases, and 6 bases lay in between. Germline CDR1 is SGHAT and CDR2 is FQDESV (reference sequence). This CDR3 is built from 11 residues. In DNA form, the CDR3 reads TGTGCCAGCAGCTCAGCCTATACGCAGTATTTT. Its protein product is CASSSAYTQYF.

The chain carries TRBV12-3 or TRBV12-4 and TRBJ1-2; perhaps TRBD1 as D (6 bases). The V and J ends lost 2 bases and 8 bases respectively, with 15 bases between them. The CDR3 runs to 14 residues. The CDR3: CASSLSAGVGGYTF. In DNA form, the CDR3 reads TGTGCCAGCAGTTTATCGGCAGGGGTCGGCGGCTACACCTTC.

There are many counts of this clonotype. J is TRBJ1-2 and V is TRBV2; 7 bases map to TRBD1. Germline V gene sequence: CDR1 SNHLY, CDR2 FYNNEI. The CDR3 is 15 residues long. V dropped 0 bases and J dropped 5; count of bases not matched to a gene: 6. The DNA of the CDR3 is TGTGCCAGCAGTGAAGCAGACGGCAGGGGGTATGGCTACACCTTC. Its translation: CASSEADGRGYGYTF.

The chain links TRBV7-2 to TRBJ2-7, with a possible D match to TRBD2 (6 bases). Germline assignment: CDR1 SGHTA and CDR2 FQGNSA. This CDR3 spans 13 amino acids. V was clipped by 4 bases and J by 7 bases, with 14 bases between them. CDR3 nucleotides: TGTGCCAGCAGCTCAGGCGGGGCCTTAGAGCAGTACTTC. Encoded protein: CASSSGGALEQYF.